The clone carrying this T cell receptor beta chain was seen ten or more times. The antigen remains unidentified. Trimming left V 0 bases short and J 5 bases short, with 5 bases between. The V gene's germline CDR1 is ENHRY and CDR2 SYGVKD. This CDR3 comprises 12 residues. These data come from a study of CD8 T cells in ankylosing spondylitis. Construction of TCR beta libraries was performed using quantitative 5'-RACE with molecular barcodes. TCRdb reprocessed the 5' RACE reads with MiXCR, giving one entry per CDR3 protein. The data contain roughly 130,000 distinct CDR3 sequences, over 7% of them singletons. Study results and limitations: Earlier work had already found some motif variants in reactive arthritis synovial fluid and blood.

This TCR derives from a male donor with ankylosing spondylitis or in good health (not recorded which). This chain links TRBV10-3 with TRBJ2-7; D uncertain. Sequencing was carried out using blood, either unsorted or a sorted T cell fraction (not recorded which). CDR3: CAISESENEQYF. In nucleotides, the CDR3 is TGTGCCATCAGTGAGTCGGAGAACGAGCAGTACTTC.